This T cell receptor (beta chain) is drawn from a study of vaccination effects on CD4 cells after COVID-19 (dated by TCRdb to the early 2020s). Regarding the complete study: Each participant got two doses of an mRNA SARS-CoV-2 vaccine, either BNT162b2 or mRNA-1273. In both COVID-19 convalescent patients and infection-naive vaccine recipients, the study compared SARS-CoV-2 spike-specific CD4+ TCR repertoires from before mRNA vaccination with those from after it. A total of 10 COVID-19 convalescent patients and several SARS-CoV-2-naive healthy vaccine recipients were included in the full study. The Oncomine TCR Beta short-read assay on an Illumina iSeq 100 was used to sequence cultures from other donors in the study. Results and caveats for the whole study, not just this receptor: Only a small number of convalescent patients were included, and no early post-infection timepoints were available, which limited the study. Marked clonal contraction was observed in both infection-induced and vaccine-induced clones at late post-vaccination timepoints, consistent with waning T cell responses. Among healthy vaccine recipients, nearly all vaccine-induced clones were SARS-CoV-2 mono-reactive, and only 1 of 255 was cross-reactive with common cold coronaviruses.

Trimming removed 4 bases from V and 0 bases from J, leaving 9 bases between the germline ends. From the cysteine through the phenylalanine, the CDR3 covers 13 amino acids. The DNA shown is the 39-base CDR3, in frame from base 1. CDR1 and CDR2 are drawn from the germline V gene (reference sequence): GTSNPN, SVGIG. The library was produced with the immunoSEQ multiplex PCR assay. DNA from the cultured and isolated CD4+ T cells underwent TCR beta CDR3 sequencing. Per the source publication's procedure: The analysis removed non-productive TCR sequences, trimmed reads to the CDR3 region, and retained only CDR3s that were 7 or more amino acids long. Antigen-specific clonotypes were identified with the MANAFEST web app by comparing expansion in peptide wells against reference cultures. Positive clones required FDR<0.05 expansion versus reference and all other wells, odds ratio above 5, and frequency above 0.1% in two replicate wells. A clonotype was defined as cross-reactive if the clonotype was significantly expanded both in SARS-CoV-2 spike wells and in at least one common cold coronavirus spike condition. CDR3 similarity was assessed by Levenshtein distance with the stringdist R package, and unrooted trees were built with ape in R 3.6.1. TCRdb obtained this table from immuneACCESS and retained in-frame rearrangements with V and J assigned. These tables miss some clones; where compared with another copy, unresolved V genes account for less than half of the shortfall, and the remainder is unexplained. D and trimming come from the DNA, and the V and J calls and clone size come from that table. The sample table lists around 30,000 clones, approximately 68% of them with a count of one. The top ten clones comprise 25% to 30% of the sample.

In the ViraFEST assay, PBMC were stimulated with viral peptide pools, and antigen-specific CD4+ T cell clonotypes were then identified by expansion using TCR sequencing. After less than 13 days of culture, CD4+ T cells were isolated with the EasySep CD4+ T cell isolation kit. Healthy vaccine recipients had no prior SARS-CoV-2 infection, confirmed by negative nucleocapsid antibodies before and after vaccination. About 2.1 million PBMC per well were cultured in IMDM with around 5% human AB serum, 10 IU/ml IL-2 and gentamicin, plus 10 ug/ml peptides. Half of the culture medium was replaced with fresh IL-2-containing medium on days 3 and 7. Unless noted otherwise, every peptide stimulation condition was grown in triplicate wells. Using Ficoll-Paque Plus gradient centrifugation, PBMC were separated from whole blood and then either used fresh or cryopreserved at -140C. The spike proteins of SARS-CoV-2 and of the common cold coronaviruses HCoV-NL63, HCoV-OC43 and HCoV-229E were spanned by overlapping peptide pools. Genomic DNA was extracted from cultured CD4+ T cells with the QIAamp micro DNA kit.

A word on this clone: The antigen it binds to is not known. No much larger clonotype is one base removed from it; base qualities were not supplied.

Sequencing was performed on CD4+ T cells from PBMCs cultured with HCoV-229E spike peptides, taken before COVID-19 vaccination. The sample's cell subset or site label is to be understood as: HCoV-229E spike overlapping peptide pool stimulation. The V and J segments used are TRBV30 and TRBJ1-1; the D gene cannot be resolved reliably. The source of this sequence is a human donor who received a COVID-19 vaccine. The DNA sequence reads TGTGCCTGGAATCGTGACTTGAACACTGAAGCTTTCTTT. It specifies CAWNRDLNTEAFF.